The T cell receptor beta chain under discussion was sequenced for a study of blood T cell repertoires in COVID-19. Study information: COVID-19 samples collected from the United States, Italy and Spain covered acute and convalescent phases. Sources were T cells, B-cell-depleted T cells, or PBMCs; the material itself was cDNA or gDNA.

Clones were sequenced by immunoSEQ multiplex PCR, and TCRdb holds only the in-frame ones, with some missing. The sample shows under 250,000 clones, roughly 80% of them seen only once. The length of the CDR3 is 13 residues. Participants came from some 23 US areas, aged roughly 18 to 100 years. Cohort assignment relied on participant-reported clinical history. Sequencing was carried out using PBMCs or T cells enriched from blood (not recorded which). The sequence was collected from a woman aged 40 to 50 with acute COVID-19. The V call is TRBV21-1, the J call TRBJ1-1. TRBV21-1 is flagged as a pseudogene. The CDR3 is CASAGKGDTEAFF. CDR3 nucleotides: TGTGCCAGCGCCGGGAAGGGAGACACTGAAGCTTTCTTT.